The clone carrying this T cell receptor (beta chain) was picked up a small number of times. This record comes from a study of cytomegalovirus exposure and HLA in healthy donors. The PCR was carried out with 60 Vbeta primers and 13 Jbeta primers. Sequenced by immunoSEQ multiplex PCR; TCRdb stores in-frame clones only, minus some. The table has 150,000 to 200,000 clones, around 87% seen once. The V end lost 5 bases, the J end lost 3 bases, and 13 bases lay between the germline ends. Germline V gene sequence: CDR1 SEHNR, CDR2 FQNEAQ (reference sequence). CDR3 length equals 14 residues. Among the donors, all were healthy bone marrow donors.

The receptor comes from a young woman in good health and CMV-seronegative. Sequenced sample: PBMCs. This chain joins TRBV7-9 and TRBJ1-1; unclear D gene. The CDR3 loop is CASSVRTEDTEAFF. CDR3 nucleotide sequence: TGTGCCAGCAGCGTAAGAACGGAGGACACTGAAGCTTTCTTT.